These 4 T cell receptor beta chains were sequenced from one sample in a study of blood T cell repertoires in COVID-19. Assay used: immunoSEQ multiplex PCR; TCRdb lists only in-frame clones, some missing. The sample has about 260,000 clones, approximately 83% seen once. Material for sequencing was peripheral blood. The receptors come from a human donor in a cohort sampled during active COVID-19.

About this clone itself: The sample carries other DNA sequences with the same CDR3. The gene calls are TRBV27 and TRBJ2-7; D gene uncertain. The germline V gene encodes CDR1 MNHEY and CDR2 SMNVEV (reference sequence). The CDR3 sequence is 11 residues long. V dropped 4 bases and J dropped 1 base, with 2 bases sitting between them. Written as DNA, the CDR3 is TGTGCCAGCAGTTCTTCCTACGAGCAGTACTTC. Its translation: CASSSSYEQYF.

Comment on this clone: One end of the junction is discordant with germline, which a read error may explain. Other nucleotide sequences in the sample specify the same CDR3. V gene TRBV7-2 combines with J gene TRBJ2-1; TRBD2 aligns across 12 bases. From germline, CDR1 is SGHTA and CDR2 FQGNSA. The CDR3 totals 15 residues. The CDR3 sequence is CASSLAGGTYNEQFF. The CDR3 DNA reads as TGTGCCAGCAGCCTAGCGGGAGGGACCTACAATGAGCAGTTCTTC.

V is TRBV19 and J is TRBJ2-1, with TRBD1 matching over 7 bases. V lost 5 bases, J lost 5 bases, and 15 bases stayed unmatched. Germline loops: CDR1 LNHDA, CDR2 SQIVND (reference sequence). The CDR3 is 17 residues long. CDR3 sequence reads: CASSRPPTNRGDNEQFF. The CDR3 nucleotides read TGTGCCAGTAGTCGGCCCCCTACAAACAGGGGAGACAATGAGCAGTTCTTC.

The V call is TRBV5-3, the J call TRBJ2-5; TRBD2 might be the D (6 bases). TRBV5-3 is identified as an open reading frame with a role that is uncertain. This CDR3 spans 13 amino acids. Between the trimmed V and J ends, which lost 5 bases and 3 bases, there was a span of 11 bases. The CDR3 sequence is CARSSKREETQYF. The CDR3 DNA follows: TGTGCCAGAAGTTCAAAGCGGGAAGAGACCCAGTACTTC.